This is a list of T cell receptor beta chains from one sample in a study of T cells in Graves' hyperthyroidism and ophthalmopathy. TCRdb re-called the multiplex PCR reads through MiXCR, storing one row per CDR3 protein. The sample lists some 720,000 distinct CDR3 sequences, roughly 15% occurring once. What was sequenced was blood. The receptor set was obtained from a man younger than 35 with Graves' hyperthyroidism. Both conserved end residues are part of each CDR3. The order of the fields is CDR3 DNA, CDR3 protein, J gene, clone size, V gene, D gene. A D gene is named only where the DNA matches it firmly. The size field is filled for only some rows; it gives once, few, many or a size class.

CDR3nt: TGTGCCAGCAGGAGGGGGGACACACGGAATCAGCCCCAGCATTTT
CDR3aa: CASRRGDTRNQPQHF
j_gene: TRBJ1-5
abundance: many
v_gene: TRBV2
d_gene: -

CDR3nt: TGTGCCAGCGAGAAAGGCGGGAGCGTAGATACGCAGTATTTT
CDR3aa: CASEKGGSVDTQYF
j_gene: TRBJ2-3
abundance: many
v_gene: TRBV2
d_gene: TRBD2

CDR3nt: TGTGCCAGCAGCGCCTGGGAGGGACCCCCCTACACCTTC
CDR3aa: CASSAWEGPPYTF
j_gene: TRBJ1-2
abundance: -
v_gene: TRBV2
d_gene: -

CDR3nt: TGCAGTGCTAGAGAACCGGGAGTCTACGAGCAGTACTTC
CDR3aa: CSAREPGVYEQYF
j_gene: TRBJ2-7
abundance: many
v_gene: TRBV20-1
d_gene: -

CDR3nt: TGTGCCAGCAGTGATGAGGCGTACGAGCAGTACTTC
CDR3aa: CASSDEAYEQYF
j_gene: TRBJ2-7
abundance: few
v_gene: TRBV2
d_gene: -

CDR3nt: TGTGCCAGCACAGAGCGGGCGGGCGAGAAGACCCAGTACTTC
CDR3aa: CASTERAGEKTQYF
j_gene: TRBJ2-5
abundance: many
v_gene: TRBV2
d_gene: -

CDR3nt: TGTGCCAGCAGTTTTGCCCCCGTGAGAGGGCAAGGCTACACCTTC
CDR3aa: CASSFAPVRGQGYTF
j_gene: TRBJ1-2
abundance: many
v_gene: TRBV12-3/TRBV12-4
d_gene: -

CDR3nt: TGTGCCAGCAGTCCCCCCGGACTAGTTAGAGAGACCCAGTACTTC
CDR3aa: CASSPPGLVRETQYF
j_gene: TRBJ2-5
abundance: few
v_gene: TRBV27
d_gene: TRBD2

CDR3nt: TGTGCCAGTAGTATAAGTCTTAATTTGGGCGGGAGGCAACAGGAGCAGTACTTC
CDR3aa: CASSISLNLGGRQQEQYF
j_gene: TRBJ2-7
abundance: -
v_gene: TRBV19
d_gene: TRBD2

CDR3nt: TGCAGTGCTAGAGATTTAGGACAGGGATACGAGCAGTACTTC
CDR3aa: CSARDLGQGYEQYF
j_gene: TRBJ2-7
abundance: -
v_gene: TRBV20-1
d_gene: TRBD1

CDR3nt: TGTGCCAGCTCACCACCGGAGAACAACTATGGCTACACCTTC
CDR3aa: CASSPPENNYGYTF
j_gene: TRBJ1-2
abundance: many
v_gene: TRBV18
d_gene: -

CDR3nt: TGTGCCAGCAAAAGGGGGCTCGGGAATGAGCAGTTCTTC
CDR3aa: CASKRGLGNEQFF
j_gene: TRBJ2-1
abundance: many
v_gene: TRBV28
d_gene: TRBD1

CDR3nt: TGTGCCAGCAGTTCCGGACTAGCCGGACCCGAGCAGTTCTTC
CDR3aa: CASSSGLAGPEQFF
j_gene: TRBJ2-1
abundance: many
v_gene: TRBV2
d_gene: TRBD2

CDR3nt: TGTGCCAGCAGCTTAAGTCGCAGGGCGGACGGAAACACCATATATTTT
CDR3aa: CASSLSRRADGNTIYF
j_gene: TRBJ1-3
abundance: few
v_gene: TRBV11-2
d_gene: -

CDR3nt: TGCGCCAGCAGCCAAGATTGGCAGGGAGCCTACGAGCAGTACTTC
CDR3aa: CASSQDWQGAYEQYF
j_gene: TRBJ2-7
abundance: few
v_gene: TRBV4-3
d_gene: -

CDR3nt: TGCAGTGCTAGAGATATTAGCGTATGGACAGATACGCAGTATTTT
CDR3aa: CSARDISVWTDTQYF
j_gene: TRBJ2-3
abundance: -
v_gene: TRBV20-1
d_gene: -

CDR3nt: TGTGCCATCAGTCGGGACAGTAATAGCAATCAGCCCCAGCATTTT
CDR3aa: CAISRDSNSNQPQHF
j_gene: TRBJ1-5
abundance: many
v_gene: TRBV10-3
d_gene: TRBD1

CDR3nt: TGTGCCAGCAGGAGGGTCACAGATACGCAGTATTTT
CDR3aa: CASRRVTDTQYF
j_gene: TRBJ2-3
abundance: many
v_gene: TRBV7-2
d_gene: -

CDR3nt: TGTGCCAGCAGCTTGGAGGGGAGTATCACTGAAGCTTTCTTT
CDR3aa: CASSLEGSITEAFF
j_gene: TRBJ1-1
abundance: -
v_gene: TRBV7-6
d_gene: -

CDR3nt: TGCAGCGCCGTGAAAGGCCGAATGAGGGAGACCCAGTACTTC
CDR3aa: CSAVKGRMRETQYF
j_gene: TRBJ2-5
abundance: few
v_gene: TRBV29-1
d_gene: -